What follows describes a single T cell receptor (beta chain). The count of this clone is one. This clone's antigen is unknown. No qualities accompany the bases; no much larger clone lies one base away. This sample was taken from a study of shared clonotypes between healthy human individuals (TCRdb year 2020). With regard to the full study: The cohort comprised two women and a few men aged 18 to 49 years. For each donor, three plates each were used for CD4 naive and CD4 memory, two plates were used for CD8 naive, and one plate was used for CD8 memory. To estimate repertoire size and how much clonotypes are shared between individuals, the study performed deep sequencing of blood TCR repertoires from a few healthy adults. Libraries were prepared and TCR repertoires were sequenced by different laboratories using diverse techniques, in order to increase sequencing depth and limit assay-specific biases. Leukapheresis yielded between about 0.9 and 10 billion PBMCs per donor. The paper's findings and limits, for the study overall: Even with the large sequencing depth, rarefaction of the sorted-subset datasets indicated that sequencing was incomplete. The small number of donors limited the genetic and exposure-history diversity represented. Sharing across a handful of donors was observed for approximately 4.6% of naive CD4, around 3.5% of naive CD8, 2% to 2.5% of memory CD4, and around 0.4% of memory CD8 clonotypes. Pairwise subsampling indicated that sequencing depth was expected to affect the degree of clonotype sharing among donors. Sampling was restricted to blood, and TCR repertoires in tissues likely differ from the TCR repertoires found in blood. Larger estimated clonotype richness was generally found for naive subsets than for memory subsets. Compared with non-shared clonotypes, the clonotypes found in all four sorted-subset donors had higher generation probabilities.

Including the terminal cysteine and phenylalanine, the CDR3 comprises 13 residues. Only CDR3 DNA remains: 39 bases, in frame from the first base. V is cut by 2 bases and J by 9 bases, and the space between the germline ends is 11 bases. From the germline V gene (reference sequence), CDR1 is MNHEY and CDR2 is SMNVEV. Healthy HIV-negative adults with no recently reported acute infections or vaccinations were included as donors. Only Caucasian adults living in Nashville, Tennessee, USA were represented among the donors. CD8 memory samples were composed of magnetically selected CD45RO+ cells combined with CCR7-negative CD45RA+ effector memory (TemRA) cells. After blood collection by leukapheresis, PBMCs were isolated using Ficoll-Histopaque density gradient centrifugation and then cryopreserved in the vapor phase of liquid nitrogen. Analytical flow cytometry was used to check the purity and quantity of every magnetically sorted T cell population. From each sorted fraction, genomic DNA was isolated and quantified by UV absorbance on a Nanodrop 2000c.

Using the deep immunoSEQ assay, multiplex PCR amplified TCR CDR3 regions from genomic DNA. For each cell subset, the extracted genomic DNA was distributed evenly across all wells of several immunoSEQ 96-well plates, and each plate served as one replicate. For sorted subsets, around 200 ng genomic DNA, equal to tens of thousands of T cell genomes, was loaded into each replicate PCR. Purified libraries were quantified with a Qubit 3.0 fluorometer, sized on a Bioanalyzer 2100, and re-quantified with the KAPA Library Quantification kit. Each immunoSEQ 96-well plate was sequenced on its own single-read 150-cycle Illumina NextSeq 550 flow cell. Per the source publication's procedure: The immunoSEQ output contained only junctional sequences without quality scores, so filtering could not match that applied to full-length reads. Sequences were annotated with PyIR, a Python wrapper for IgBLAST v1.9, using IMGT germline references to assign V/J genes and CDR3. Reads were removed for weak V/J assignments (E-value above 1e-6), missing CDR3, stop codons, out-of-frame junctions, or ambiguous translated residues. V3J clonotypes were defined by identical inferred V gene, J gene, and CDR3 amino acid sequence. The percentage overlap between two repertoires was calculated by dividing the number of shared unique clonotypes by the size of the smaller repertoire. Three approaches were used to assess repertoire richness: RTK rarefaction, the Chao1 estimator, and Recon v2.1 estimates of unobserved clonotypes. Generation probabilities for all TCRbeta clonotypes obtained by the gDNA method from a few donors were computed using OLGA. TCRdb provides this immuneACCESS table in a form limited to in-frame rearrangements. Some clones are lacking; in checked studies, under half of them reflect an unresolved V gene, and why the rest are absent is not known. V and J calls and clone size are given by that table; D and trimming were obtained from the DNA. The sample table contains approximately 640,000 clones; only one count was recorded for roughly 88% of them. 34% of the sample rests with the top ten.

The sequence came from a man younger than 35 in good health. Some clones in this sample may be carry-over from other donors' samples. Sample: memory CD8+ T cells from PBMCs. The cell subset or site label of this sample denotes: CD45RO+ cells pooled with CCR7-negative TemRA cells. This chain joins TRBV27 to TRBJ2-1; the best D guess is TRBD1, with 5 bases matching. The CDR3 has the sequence CASSLGQTSEQFF. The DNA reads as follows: TGTGCCAGCAGTTTAGGACAAACAAGTGAGCAGTTCTTC.